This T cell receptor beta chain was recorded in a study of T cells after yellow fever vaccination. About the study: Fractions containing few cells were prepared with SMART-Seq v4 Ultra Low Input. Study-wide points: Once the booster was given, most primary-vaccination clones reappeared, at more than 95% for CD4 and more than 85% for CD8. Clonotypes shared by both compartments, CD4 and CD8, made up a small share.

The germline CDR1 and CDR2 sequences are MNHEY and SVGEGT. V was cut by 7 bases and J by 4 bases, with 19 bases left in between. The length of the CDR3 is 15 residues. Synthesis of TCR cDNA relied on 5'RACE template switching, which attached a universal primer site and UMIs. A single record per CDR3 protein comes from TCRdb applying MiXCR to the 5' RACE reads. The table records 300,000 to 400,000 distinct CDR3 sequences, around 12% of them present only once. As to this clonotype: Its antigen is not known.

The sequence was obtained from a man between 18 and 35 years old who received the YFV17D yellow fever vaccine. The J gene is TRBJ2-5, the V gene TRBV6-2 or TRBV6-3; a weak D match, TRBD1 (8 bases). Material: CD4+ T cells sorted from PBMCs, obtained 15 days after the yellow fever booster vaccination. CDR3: CASNTGGASIETQYF. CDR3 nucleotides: TGTGCCAGCAACACAGGGGGGGCCTCGATAGAGACCCAGTACTTC.